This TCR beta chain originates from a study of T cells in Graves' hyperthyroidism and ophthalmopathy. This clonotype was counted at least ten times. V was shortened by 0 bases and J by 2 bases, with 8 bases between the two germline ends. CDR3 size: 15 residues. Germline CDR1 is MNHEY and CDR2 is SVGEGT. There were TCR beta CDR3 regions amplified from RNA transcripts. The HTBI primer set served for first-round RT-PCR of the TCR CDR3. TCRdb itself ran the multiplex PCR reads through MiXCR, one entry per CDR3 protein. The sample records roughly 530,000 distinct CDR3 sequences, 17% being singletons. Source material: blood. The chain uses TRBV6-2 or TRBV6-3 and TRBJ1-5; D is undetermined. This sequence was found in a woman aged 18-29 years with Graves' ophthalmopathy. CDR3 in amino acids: CASSYSGFGNQPQHF. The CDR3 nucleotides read TGTGCCAGCAGTTACTCGGGGTTTGGCAATCAGCCCCAGCATTTT.